This T cell receptor beta chain was sequenced in a study of T cells in Graves' hyperthyroidism and ophthalmopathy. Study-wide results and limits: The majority of expanded thyroid clonotypes above 0.001 also appeared in blood.

Germline CDR1 MNHEY, CDR2 SVGEGT. The CDR3 contains 14 residues. V dropped 6 bases and J dropped 9 bases, with 18 bases sitting between them. RNA transcripts served as the template for amplifying TCR beta CDR3 regions. Using the HTBI primer set, a first-round RT-PCR was run on the TCR CDR3. One entry per CDR3 protein, called by TCRdb with MiXCR from the multiplex PCR reads. The table lists 250,000 or so distinct CDR3 sequences, just over 14% of them singletons, with less than 15% in the top ten. Newly diagnosed patients aged 18 to 65 had hyperthyroidism of under 2 months' duration. This blood was taken when hyperthyroidism was first diagnosed, before any ophthalmopathy symptoms existed. Ten or more counts support this clonotype. No antigen is known for it.

The receptor was isolated from a woman in her forties with Graves' hyperthyroidism that later progressed to Graves' ophthalmopathy. J is TRBJ2-1 and V is TRBV6-2 or TRBV6-3; D might be TRBD1 (5 bases). The sequencing sample was made of blood. CDR3: CASSPHEIRGEQFF. DNA for the CDR3: TGTGCCAGCAGCCCTCATGAGATAAGGGGTGAGCAGTTCTTC.